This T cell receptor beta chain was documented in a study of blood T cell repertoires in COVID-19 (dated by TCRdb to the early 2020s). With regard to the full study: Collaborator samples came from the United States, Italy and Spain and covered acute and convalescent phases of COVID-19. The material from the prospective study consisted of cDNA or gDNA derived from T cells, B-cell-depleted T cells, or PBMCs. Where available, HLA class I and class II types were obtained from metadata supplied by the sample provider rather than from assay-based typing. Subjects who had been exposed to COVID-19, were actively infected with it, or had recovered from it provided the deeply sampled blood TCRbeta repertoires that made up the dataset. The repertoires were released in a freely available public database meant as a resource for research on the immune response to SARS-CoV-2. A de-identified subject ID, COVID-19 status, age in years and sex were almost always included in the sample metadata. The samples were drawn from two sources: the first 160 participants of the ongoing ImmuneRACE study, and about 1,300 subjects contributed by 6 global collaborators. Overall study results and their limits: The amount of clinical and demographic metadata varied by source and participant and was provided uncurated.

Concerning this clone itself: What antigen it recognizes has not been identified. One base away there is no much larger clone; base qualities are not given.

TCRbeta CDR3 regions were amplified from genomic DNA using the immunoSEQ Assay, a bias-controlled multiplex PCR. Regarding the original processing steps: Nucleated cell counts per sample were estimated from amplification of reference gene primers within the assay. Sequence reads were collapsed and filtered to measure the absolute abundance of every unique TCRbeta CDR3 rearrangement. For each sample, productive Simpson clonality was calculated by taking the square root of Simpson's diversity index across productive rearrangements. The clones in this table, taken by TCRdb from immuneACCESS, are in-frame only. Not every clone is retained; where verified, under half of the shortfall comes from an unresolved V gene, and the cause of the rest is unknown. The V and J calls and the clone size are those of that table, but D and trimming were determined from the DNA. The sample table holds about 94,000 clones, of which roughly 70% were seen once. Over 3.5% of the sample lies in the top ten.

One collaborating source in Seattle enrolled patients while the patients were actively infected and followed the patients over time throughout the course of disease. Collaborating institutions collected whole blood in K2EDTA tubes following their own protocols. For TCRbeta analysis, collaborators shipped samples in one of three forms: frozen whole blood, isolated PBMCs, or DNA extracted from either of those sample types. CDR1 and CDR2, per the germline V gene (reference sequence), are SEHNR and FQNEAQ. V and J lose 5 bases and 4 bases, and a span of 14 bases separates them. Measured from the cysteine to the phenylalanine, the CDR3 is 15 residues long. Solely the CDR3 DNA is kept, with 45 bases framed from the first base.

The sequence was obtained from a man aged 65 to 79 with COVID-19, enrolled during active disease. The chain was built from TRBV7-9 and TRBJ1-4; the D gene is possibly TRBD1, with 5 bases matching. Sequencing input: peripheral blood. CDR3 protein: CASSPGGGNNEKLFF. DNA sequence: TGTGCCAGCAGCCCCGGGGGGGGGAATAATGAAAAACTGTTTTTT.